These 14 T cell receptor beta chains came from one sample sequenced in a study of shared clonotypes between healthy human individuals. The assay was immunoSEQ multiplex PCR, and TCRdb's table has in-frame clones only and misses some. This repertoire shows 600,000 to 750,000 clones, 90% found once; its top ten account for approximately 35%. The sequenced sample consisted of memory CD8+ T cells from PBMCs. Subset described: CD45RO+ cells pooled with CCR7-negative TemRA cells. These receptors were collected from a man aged 18 to 29 in good health. Some clones in this sample may be carry-over from other donors' samples.

The chain uses TRBV7-9 and TRBJ2-7, with a possible D match to TRBD2 (6 bases). CDR3 size: 14 residues. Germline CDR1 and CDR2: SEHNR and FQNEAQ (reference sequence). V lost 3 bases to trimming and J lost 2 bases, with 11 bases between them. The CDR3 DNA sequence: TGTGCCAGCAGCTTCATCGGGGGACCCTACGAGCAGTACTTC. This gives the protein CASSFIGGPYEQYF.

This clone was detected a few times. This sequence joins TRBV6-1 and TRBJ2-2, with 8 positions matching TRBD1. Per germline, CDR1 MNHNS and CDR2 SASEGT. The CDR3 spans 14 residues. The V and J ends lost 6 bases and 3 bases, in that order; junction bases with no gene match: 3. The CDR3 sequence: CASRKTGDTGELFF. The CDR3 coding sequence is TGTGCCAGCAGGAAGACAGGGGACACCGGGGAGCTGTTTTTT.

The gene calls are TRBV5-4 and TRBJ1-2; weak D call: TRBD1 (5 bases). The germline CDR1 and CDR2 sequences are SGHNT and YYREEE (reference sequence). The CDR3 contains 14 residues. Trimming shortened V by 0 bases and J by 4 bases, and 10 bases separated the two germline ends. Here the CDR3 DNA reads TGTGCCAGCAGCTTGGAAGGGGCCGGCTATGGCTACACCTTC. Translating gives CASSLEGAGYGYTF. Full variable domain (missing parts from reference TRBV5-4 and TRBJ1-2): ETGVTQSPTHLIKTRGQQVTLRCSSQSGHNTVSWYQQALGQGPQFIFQYYREEENGRGNFPPRFSGLQFPNYSSELNVNALELDDSALYLCASSLEGAGYGYTFGSGTRLTVV.

V and J are TRBV7-9 and TRBJ2-1; D unclear. V lost 5 bases, J lost 6 bases, and 23 bases lay in between. The CDR3 is 17 residues long. Germline CDR1 is SEHNR and CDR2 is FQNEAQ (reference sequence). The CDR3 DNA sequence: TGTGCCAGCAGCCTAGGGTGGGTGTCCCCCCCCGTCAATGAGCAGTTCTTC. Its translation is CASSLGWVSPPVNEQFF.

This chain links TRBV9 with TRBJ1-1; D is undetermined. V shed 2 bases and J shed 0 bases, with 11 bases lying between them. The V gene's germline CDR1 is SGDLS and CDR2 YYNGEE. This CDR3 comprises 15 residues. CDR3 nucleotide sequence: TGTGCCAGCAGCGTTAGACCGGCTCTGAACACTGAAGCTTTCTTT. Protein: CASSVRPALNTEAFF.

This clone appeared once. The rearrangement uses TRBV27 and TRBJ2-7, with D perhaps assigned TRBD1 or TRBD2 (5 bases each). Germline V CDR1 and CDR2: MNHEY, SMNVEV (reference sequence). This CDR3 spans 14 amino acids. The V end was cut by 5 bases, the J end by 0 bases, with 11 bases between. The CDR3 bases are TGTGCCAGCAGTGGGACGTCAAGCTCCTACGAGCAGTACTTC. Its protein product is CASSGTSSSYEQYF.

This sequence joins TRBV27 and TRBJ2-5, with 7 bases fitting TRBD2. Germline V gene data show CDR1 as MNHEY and CDR2 as SMNVEV (reference sequence). The CDR3 contains 13 residues. J gave up 5 bases and V 5 bases, and 5 bases lay outside the gene matches. CDR3 sequence (DNA): TGTGCCAGCAGTATATATAGCGGGGAGACCCAGTACTTC. Translated, it gives CASSIYSGETQYF.

This clone was picked up one time. The rearrangement links TRBV7-9 to TRBJ1-1; no definite D call. This CDR3 has 13 residues. The germline gives CDR1 SEHNR, CDR2 FQNEAQ (reference sequence). V lost 7 bases, J lost 6 bases, and 15 bases lay in between. CDR3: CASILPLLAEAFF. The CDR3 region has the DNA TGTGCCAGCATCCTCCCCCTTCTTGCTGAAGCTTTCTTT.

This clone has a single count. The chain combines TRBV9 with TRBJ2-7; 7 bases line up with TRBD2. From germline, CDR1 is SGDLS and CDR2 YYNGEE. V lost 4 bases, J lost 2 bases, and 9 bases stayed unmatched. The length of the CDR3 is 15 residues. The CDR3 DNA is TGTGCCAGCAGCCGTACCGGGGAGGGTACCTACGAGCAGTACTTC. The encoded protein is CASSRTGEGTYEQYF.

The chain uses TRBV6-1 and TRBJ2-5; D gene uncertain. This CDR3 comprises 13 residues. Germline V CDR1 and CDR2: MNHNS, SASEGT. Trimming removed 5 bases from V and 2 bases from J, with 9 bases in between. DNA of the CDR3: TGTGCCAGCAGTCTTGCAGAGCAAGAGACCCAGTACTTC. Residues: CASSLAEQETQYF.

The chain links TRBV27 to TRBJ1-6, with a weak D call TRBD1 (5 bases). The CDR3 spans 17 residues. Per the germline V gene, CDR1 is MNHEY and CDR2 is SMNVEV (reference sequence). With 2 bases removed from V and 0 bases from J, the gap between germline ends came to 11 bases. The CDR3, as DNA: TGTGCCAGCAGTTTACGGCAGGGTTTCTCCTATAATTCACCCCTCCACTTT. It encodes CASSLRQGFSYNSPLHF.

The J gene is TRBJ2-7, the V gene TRBV28; possibly TRBD1 or TRBD2 for D (5 bases each). V lost 2 bases, J lost 5 bases, and 10 bases lay in between. Germline V CDR1 and CDR2: MDHEN, SYDVKM. This CDR3 has 13 amino acids. CDR3 protein: CASSLPRGDEQYF. CDR3 nucleotides: TGTGCCAGCAGTTTACCCAGAGGGGACGAGCAGTACTTC.

J is TRBJ2-3 and V is TRBV7-9; possible D gene TRBD1, 6 bases. The germline CDR1 and CDR2 sequences are SEHNR and FQNEAQ (reference sequence). The CDR3 extends over 16 amino acids. The V end was cut by 5 bases, the J end by 2 bases, with 17 bases between. The CDR3 is CASSTPGAPFTDTQYF. The CDR3 nucleotides are TGTGCCAGCAGCACCCCAGGGGCGCCCTTCACAGATACGCAGTATTTT. The full variable domain, rest sourced from reference TRBV7-9 and TRBJ2-3, is DTGVSQNPRHKITKRGQNVTFRCDPISEHNRLYWYRQTLGQGPEFLTYFQNEAQLEKSRLLSDRFSAERPKGSFSTLEIQRTEQGDSAMYLCASSTPGAPFTDTQYFGPGTRLTVL.

J is TRBJ2-7 and V is TRBV19, with TRBD1 matching 7 bases. The germline V gene encodes CDR1 LNHDA and CDR2 SQIVND (reference sequence). CDR3 size: 15 residues. V shed 6 bases, J shed 0 bases, and the junction held 8 bases outside the gene matches. CDR3 loop: CASSPGQDPSYEQYF. The CDR3 nucleotides read TGTGCCAGTAGCCCAGGACAGGACCCCTCCTACGAGCAGTACTTC.